This is a list of T cell receptor beta chains from one sample in a study of OX40 agonist ivuxolimab in advanced cancers. Data came from immunoSEQ multiplex PCR; TCRdb stores just in-frame clones and leaves some out. The repertoire has more than 55,000 clones, about 80% of them found once; the top ten carry about 4.7%. The sequences come from CD4+ or CD8+ T cells sorted from blood, collected in a trial of the OX40 agonist ivuxolimab. The receptors were sampled from an adult with an advanced solid tumor such as melanoma, head and neck, liver or kidney cancer. Both conserved end residues are part of each CDR3. The D gene is left open where the match is weak. Not every row has a clone size; where given, it reads once, few, many or a size class.

cdr3_nt cdr3_aa d_call v_call clone_size cdr3_length j_call
TGTGCCAGCAGCTTTACTGAGGGGAATGAGCAGTTCTTC CASSFTEGNEQFF - TRBV7-2 few 13 TRBJ2-1
TGTGCCAGCAGCCGAATTTACAGCGGGAGTGGTACCGGGGAGCTGTTTTTT CASSRIYSGSGTGELFF TRBD2 TRBV7-2 - 17 TRBJ2-2
TGTGCCAGCAGGGACCAGACCACAGGCGAGCAGTACTTC CASRDQTTGEQYF - TRBV6-1 - 13 TRBJ2-7
TGCAGCGTCGCTAAGGGACTCCCTTTTAGCACAGATACGCAGTATTTT CSVAKGLPFSTDTQYF - TRBV29-1 - 16 TRBJ2-3
TGTGCCAGCTCACCACAAACAGGGGCTGATCAGCCCCAGCATTTT CASSPQTGADQPQHF TRBD1 TRBV18 - 15 TRBJ1-5
TGTGCCAGCAGAACTAGTGGCCAAGAGACCCAGTACTTC CASRTSGQETQYF - TRBV28 - 13 TRBJ2-5
TGTGCCAGCAGTTACTTACGGGATAGCACCGGGGAGCTGTTTTTT CASSYLRDSTGELFF - TRBV6-5 - 15 TRBJ2-2
TGCGCCAGCAGTGAAGCGGGGAGAGGCACTGAAGCTTTCTTT CASSEAGRGTEAFF - TRBV10-1 once 14 TRBJ1-1
TGTGCCAGCAGCAGACTCCTCTTCCGGGCAGGCGTGAGCTCCTACGAGCAGTACTTC CASSRLLFRAGVSSYEQYF - TRBV28 - 19 TRBJ2-7
TGTGCCAGCTCATCTACAGGTTCCGAGCAGTACTTC CASSSTGSEQYF - TRBV18 - 12 TRBJ2-7
TGTGCCAGCAGCTTACTTACCGGCAGAAGGAGTAATTCACCCCTCCACTTT CASSLLTGRRSNSPLHF - TRBV7-9 once 17 TRBJ1-6
TGCGCCAGCAGCTTTTCTAGGTCTCCCCTCTACGAGCAGTACTTC CASSFSRSPLYEQYF - TRBV5-1 - 15 TRBJ2-7
TGTGCCAGCAGCTTATTTGGGGGCGCAAATAATTCACCCCTCCACTTT CASSLFGGANNSPLHF - TRBV5-6 - 16 TRBJ1-6
TGTGCCACCAGCAGAGGGCTAGAAGAGACCCAGTACTTC CATSRGLEETQYF - TRBV15 few 13 TRBJ2-5
TGTGCCATCAAAAATGCAGGGGTCATCACTGAAGCTTTCTTT CAIKNAGVITEAFF - TRBV10-3 - 14 TRBJ1-1
TGTGCCAGCAGTGACAGGGATCTCCCCTCTCGAGAGCAGTACTTC CASSDRDLPSREQYF - TRBV6-1 - 15 TRBJ2-7
TGCGCCAGCAGCCTCGGCGACAGGGATGAAAAACTGTTTTTT CASSLGDRDEKLFF TRBD1 TRBV5-1 - 14 TRBJ1-4
TGTGCCAGCAGCCGAACCGATAGCGGCTACGAGCAGTACTTC CASSRTDSGYEQYF - TRBV11-2 - 14 TRBJ2-7
TGTGCCAGCAGCTTAGCGAAGGGGTATTACACTGAAGCTTTCTTT CASSLAKGYYTEAFF - TRBV7-9 - 15 TRBJ1-1
TGTGCCAGCAGCTTAGTACTAGCTAAGTACCAAGAGACCCAGTACTTC CASSLVLAKYQETQYF - TRBV7-6 - 16 TRBJ2-5
TGTGCCAGCAGCGTCCGGGACAGCAAGAGTTCGACCCAGTACTTC CASSVRDSKSSTQYF TRBD1 TRBV9 - 15 TRBJ2-5
TGTGCCAGCAGTCGGCAGGACGATTCACCCCTCCACTTT CASSRQDDSPLHF - TRBV6-1 - 13 TRBJ1-6
TGTGCCAGCGCCGAGGGTAGGACTAGCGGTTTCGCTGAGCAGTTCTTC CASAEGRTSGFAEQFF TRBD2 TRBV2 - 16 TRBJ2-1
TGTGCCAGCAGCTTGGCCTTCTTTATACAAGGTCGTCCCGGTGAGCAGTTCTTC CASSLAFFIQGRPGEQFF - TRBV5-4 - 18 TRBJ2-1
TGCAGCGTTGAGTTTGGGGCCGAGCAGTACTTC CSVEFGAEQYF - TRBV29-1 - 11 TRBJ2-7
TGTGCCAGCAGGGATGGACAGATACTAAACTATGGCTACACCTTC CASRDGQILNYGYTF - TRBV6-1 - 15 TRBJ1-2
TGTGCCAGCAGTTCTACGACAGGGACCTACGAGCAGTACTTC CASSSTTGTYEQYF TRBD1 TRBV28 - 14 TRBJ2-7
TGTGCCAGTAGTAAGGGGCTAGCGGCCTCCTACGAGCAGTACTTC CASSKGLAASYEQYF TRBD2 TRBV19 - 15 TRBJ2-7
TGCGCCAGCAGTCAAGATCAGGGATTTCTTAGCAATCAGCCCCAGCATTTT CASSQDQGFLSNQPQHF - TRBV23-1 once 17 TRBJ1-5
TGTGCCAGCAGCTTAGCGGGAGTTCGGTTGAATGAGCAGTTCTTC CASSLAGVRLNEQFF - TRBV11-2 once 15 TRBJ2-1
TGTGCCAGTAGTATACAGGGGGCGAACACCGGGGAGCTGTTTTTT CASSIQGANTGELFF TRBD1 TRBV19 few 15 TRBJ2-2
TGCAGCGTTGAAGAAGGGGGCAACACTGAAGCTTTCTTT CSVEEGGNTEAFF TRBD1 TRBV29-1 - 13 TRBJ1-1
TGTGCCAGTAGTACCCCCGGGACAGGGGCGAGGAACACTGAAGCTTTCTTT CASSTPGTGARNTEAFF TRBD1 TRBV19 - 17 TRBJ1-1
TGCGCCAGCAGCCGAACTAGGTCAGATACGCAGTATTTT CASSRTRSDTQYF - TRBV4-1 few 13 TRBJ2-3
TGTGCCAGCACACCGGGACAGGGGAACGGCGAGCAGTACTTC CASTPGQGNGEQYF TRBD1 TRBV28 - 14 TRBJ2-7
TGTGCCAGGGAGCACCTAGCGGGGGGCAAGATATTTCAAGAGACCCAGTACTTC CAREHLAGGKIFQETQYF TRBD2 TRBV18 - 18 TRBJ2-5
TGTGCCAGCAGCAAAAAAGTTAGAGGGGGGGAGACCCAGTACTTC CASSKKVRGGETQYF - TRBV21-1 - 15 TRBJ2-5
TGTGCCAGCAGCCCCCCGGGAGGGAGCTCCGGAAACACCATATATTTT CASSPPGGSSGNTIYF - TRBV7-8 - 16 TRBJ1-3
TGTGCCAGCAGCTTAAATGGCCAGAAAGAGACCCAGTACTTC CASSLNGQKETQYF - TRBV7-6 - 14 TRBJ2-5
TGCAGCGTTTCACCCTCTGGGAGTTCCTACGAGCAGTACTTC CSVSPSGSSYEQYF - TRBV29-1 - 14 TRBJ2-7
TGTGCCAGCAGCTTGGGACAGATGAACACTGAAGCTTTCTTT CASSLGQMNTEAFF - TRBV5-4 - 14 TRBJ1-1